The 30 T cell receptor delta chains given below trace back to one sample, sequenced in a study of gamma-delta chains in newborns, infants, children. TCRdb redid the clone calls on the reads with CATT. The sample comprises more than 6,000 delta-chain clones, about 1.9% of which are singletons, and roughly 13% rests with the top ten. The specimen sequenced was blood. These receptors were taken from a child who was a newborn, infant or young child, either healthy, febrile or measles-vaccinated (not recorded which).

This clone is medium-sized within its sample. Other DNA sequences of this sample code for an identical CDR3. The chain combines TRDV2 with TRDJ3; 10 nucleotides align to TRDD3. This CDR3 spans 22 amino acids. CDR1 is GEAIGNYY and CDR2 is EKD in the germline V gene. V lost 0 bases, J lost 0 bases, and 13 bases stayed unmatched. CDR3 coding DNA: TGTGCCTGTGACACCGTAAAAGGGGGATACGCGCCTAGCTCCTGGGACACCCGACAGATGTTTTTC. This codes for CACDTVKGGYAPSSWDTRQMFF.

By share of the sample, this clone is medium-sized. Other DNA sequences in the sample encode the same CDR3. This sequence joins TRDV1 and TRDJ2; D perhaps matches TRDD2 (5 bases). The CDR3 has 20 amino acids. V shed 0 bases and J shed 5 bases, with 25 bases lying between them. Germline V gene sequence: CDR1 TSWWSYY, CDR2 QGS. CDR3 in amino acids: CALGELGTTYNLHITAQLFF. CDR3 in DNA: TGTGCTCTTGGGGAACTGGGAACTACATATAACCTACATATAACAGCACAACTCTTCTTT.

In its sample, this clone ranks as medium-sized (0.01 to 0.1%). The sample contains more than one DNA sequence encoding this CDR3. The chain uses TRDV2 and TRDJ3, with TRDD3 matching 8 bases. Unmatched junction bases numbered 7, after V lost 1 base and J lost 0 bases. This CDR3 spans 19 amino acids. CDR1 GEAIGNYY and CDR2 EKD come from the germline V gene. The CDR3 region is CACDTLGDLSSWDTRQMFF. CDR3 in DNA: TGTGCCTGTGACACGTTGGGGGATCTGAGCTCCTGGGACACCCGACAGATGTTTTTC.

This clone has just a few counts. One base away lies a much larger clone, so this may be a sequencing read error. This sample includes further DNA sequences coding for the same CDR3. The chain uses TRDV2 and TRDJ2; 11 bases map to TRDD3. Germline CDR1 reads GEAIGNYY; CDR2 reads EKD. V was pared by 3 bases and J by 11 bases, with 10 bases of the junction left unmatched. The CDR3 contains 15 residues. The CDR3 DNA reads TGTGCCTGTGACCCACTGGGGGATAAAGAGGCGCAACTCTTCTTT. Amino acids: CACDPLGDKEAQLFF.

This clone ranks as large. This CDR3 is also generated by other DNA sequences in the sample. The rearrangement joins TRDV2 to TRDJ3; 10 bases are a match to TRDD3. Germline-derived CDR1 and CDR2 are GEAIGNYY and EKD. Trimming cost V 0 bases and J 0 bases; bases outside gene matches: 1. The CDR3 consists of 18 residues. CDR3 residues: CACDTVGDTSWDTRQMFF. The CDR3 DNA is TGTGCCTGTGACACCGTGGGGGATACCTCCTGGGACACCCGACAGATGTTTTTC.

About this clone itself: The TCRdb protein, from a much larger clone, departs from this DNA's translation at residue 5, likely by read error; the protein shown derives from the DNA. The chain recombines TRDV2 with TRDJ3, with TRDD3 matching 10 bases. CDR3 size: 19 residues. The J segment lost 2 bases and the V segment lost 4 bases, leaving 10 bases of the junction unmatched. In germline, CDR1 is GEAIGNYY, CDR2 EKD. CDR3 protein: CACDHTGGFPTWDTRQMFF. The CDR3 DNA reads TGTGCCTGTGATCATACTGGGGGATTTCCGACCTGGGACACCCGACAGATGTTTTTC.

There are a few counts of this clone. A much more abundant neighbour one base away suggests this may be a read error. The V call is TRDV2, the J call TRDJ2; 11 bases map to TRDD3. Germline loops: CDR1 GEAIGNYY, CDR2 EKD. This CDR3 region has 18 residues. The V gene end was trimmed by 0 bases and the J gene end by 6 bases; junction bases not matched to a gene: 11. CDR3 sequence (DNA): TGTGCCTGTGACACCGTACTGGGGGATAGCCTTCTGGCAGCACAACTCTTCTTT. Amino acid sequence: CACDTVLGDSLLAAQLFF.

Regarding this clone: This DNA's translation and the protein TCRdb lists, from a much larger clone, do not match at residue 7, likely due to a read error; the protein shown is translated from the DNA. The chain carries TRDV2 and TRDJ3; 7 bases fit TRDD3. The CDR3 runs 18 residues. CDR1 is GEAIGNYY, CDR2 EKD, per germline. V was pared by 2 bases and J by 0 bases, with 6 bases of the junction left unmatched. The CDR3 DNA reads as TGTGCCTGTGACATACTGAGGGATACCTCCTGGGACACCCGACAGATGTTTTTC. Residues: CACDILRDTSWDTRQMFF.

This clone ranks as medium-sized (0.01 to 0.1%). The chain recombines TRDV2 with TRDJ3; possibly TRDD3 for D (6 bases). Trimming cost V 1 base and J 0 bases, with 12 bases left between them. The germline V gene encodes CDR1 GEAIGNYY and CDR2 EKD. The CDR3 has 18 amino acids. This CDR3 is CACDTVGVSSWDTRQMFF. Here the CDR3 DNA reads TGTGCCTGTGACACGGTGGGGGTAAGCTCCTGGGACACCCGACAGATGTTTTTC.

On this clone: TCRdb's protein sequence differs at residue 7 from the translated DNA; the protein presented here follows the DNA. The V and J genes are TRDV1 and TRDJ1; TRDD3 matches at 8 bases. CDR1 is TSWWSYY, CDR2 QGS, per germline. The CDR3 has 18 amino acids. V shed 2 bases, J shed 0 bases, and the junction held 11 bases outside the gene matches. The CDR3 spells CALGEKEPPLGDTDKLIF. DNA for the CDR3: TGTGCTCTTGGGGAAAAAGAACCCCCACTGGGGGACACCGATAAACTCATCTTT.

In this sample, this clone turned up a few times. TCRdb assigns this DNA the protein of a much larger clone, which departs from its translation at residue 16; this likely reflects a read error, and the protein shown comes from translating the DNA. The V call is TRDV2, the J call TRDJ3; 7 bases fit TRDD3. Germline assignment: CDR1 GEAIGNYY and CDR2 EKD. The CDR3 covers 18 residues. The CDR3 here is CACDTVLGSSWDTRQTFF. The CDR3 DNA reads TGTGCCTGTGACACCGTACTGGGGAGCTCCTGGGACACCCGACAGACGTTTTTC.

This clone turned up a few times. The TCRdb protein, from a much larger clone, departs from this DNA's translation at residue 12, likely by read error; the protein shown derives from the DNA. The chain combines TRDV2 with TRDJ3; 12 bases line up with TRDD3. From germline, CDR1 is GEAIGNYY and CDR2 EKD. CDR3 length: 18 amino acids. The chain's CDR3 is CACDKVLGDTWGTRQMFF. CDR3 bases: TGTGCCTGTGACAAAGTACTGGGGGATACCTGGGGCACCCGACAGATGTTTTTC.

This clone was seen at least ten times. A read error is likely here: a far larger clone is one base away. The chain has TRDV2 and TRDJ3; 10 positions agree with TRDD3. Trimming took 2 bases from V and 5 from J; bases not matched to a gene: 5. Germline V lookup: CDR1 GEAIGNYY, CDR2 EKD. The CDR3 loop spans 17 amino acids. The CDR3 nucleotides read TGTGCCTGTGACAGTACTGGGGGATCCCGGGACACCCGACAGATGTTTTTC. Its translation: CACDSTGGSRDTRQMFF.

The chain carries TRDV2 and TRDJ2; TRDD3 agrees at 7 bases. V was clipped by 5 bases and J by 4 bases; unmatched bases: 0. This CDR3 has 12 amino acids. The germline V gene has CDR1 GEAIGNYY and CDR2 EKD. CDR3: CACGDTTAQLFF. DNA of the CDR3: TGTGCCTGTGGGGATACGACAGCACAACTCTTCTTT.

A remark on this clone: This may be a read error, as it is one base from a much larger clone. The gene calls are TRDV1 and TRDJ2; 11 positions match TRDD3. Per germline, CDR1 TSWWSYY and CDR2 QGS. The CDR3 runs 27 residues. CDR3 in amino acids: CALGDGFLLRRFLLGDIREPLTAHLFF. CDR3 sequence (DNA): TGTGCTCTTGGGGATGGGTTCCTACTGCGGAGGTTCCTACTGGGGGATATAAGAGAACCTTTGACAGCACACCTCTTCTTT.

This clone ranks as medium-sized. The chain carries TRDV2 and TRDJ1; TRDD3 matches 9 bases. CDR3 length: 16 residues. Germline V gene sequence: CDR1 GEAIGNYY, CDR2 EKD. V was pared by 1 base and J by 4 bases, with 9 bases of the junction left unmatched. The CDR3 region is CACDTMGDKRNDKLIF. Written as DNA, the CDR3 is TGTGCCTGTGACACGATGGGGGATAAGAGGAACGATAAACTCATCTTT.

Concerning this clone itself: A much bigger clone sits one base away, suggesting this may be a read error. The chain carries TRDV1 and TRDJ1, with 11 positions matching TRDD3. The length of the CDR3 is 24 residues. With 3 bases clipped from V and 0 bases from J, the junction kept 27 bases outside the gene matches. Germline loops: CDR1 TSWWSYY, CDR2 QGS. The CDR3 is CALGDPCGPYLQLGDTRHTDKLIF. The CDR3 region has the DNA TGTGCTCTTGGGGATCCGTGCGGTCCCTACCTCCAGCTGGGGGATACAAGGCACACCGATAAACTCATCTTT.

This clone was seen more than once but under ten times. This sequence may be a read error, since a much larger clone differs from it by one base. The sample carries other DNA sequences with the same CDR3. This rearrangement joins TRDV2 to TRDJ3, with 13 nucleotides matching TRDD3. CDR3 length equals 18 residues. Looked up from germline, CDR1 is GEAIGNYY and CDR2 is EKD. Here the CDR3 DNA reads TGCGCCTGTGACAATACTGGGGGATACGCGAGGGACACCCGACAGATGTTTTTC. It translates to CACDNTGGYARDTRQMFF.

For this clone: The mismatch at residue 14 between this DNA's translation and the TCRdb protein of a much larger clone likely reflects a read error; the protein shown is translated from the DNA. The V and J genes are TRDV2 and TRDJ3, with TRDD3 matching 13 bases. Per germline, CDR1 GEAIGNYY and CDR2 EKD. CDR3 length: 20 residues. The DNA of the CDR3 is TGTGCCTGTGACAAAGTACTGGGGGATACGCGCTCCTGGGGCACCCGACAGATGTTTTTC. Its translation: CACDKVLGDTRSWGTRQMFF.

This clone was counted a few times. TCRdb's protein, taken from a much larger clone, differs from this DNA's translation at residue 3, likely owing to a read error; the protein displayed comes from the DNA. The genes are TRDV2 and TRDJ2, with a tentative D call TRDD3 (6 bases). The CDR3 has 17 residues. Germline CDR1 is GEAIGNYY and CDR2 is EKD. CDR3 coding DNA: TGTGCCCGTGACACTCTGGGGTCCACCTCTTTGACAGCACAACTCTTCTTT. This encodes CARDTLGSTSLTAQLFF.

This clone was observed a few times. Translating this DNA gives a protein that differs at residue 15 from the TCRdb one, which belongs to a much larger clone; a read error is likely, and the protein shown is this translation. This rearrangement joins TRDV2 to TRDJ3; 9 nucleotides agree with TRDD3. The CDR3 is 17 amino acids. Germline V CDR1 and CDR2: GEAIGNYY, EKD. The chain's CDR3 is CACDYWGSSWDTRQVFF. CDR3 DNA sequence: TGTGCCTGTGACTACTGGGGGAGCTCCTGGGACACCCGACAGGTGTTTTTC.

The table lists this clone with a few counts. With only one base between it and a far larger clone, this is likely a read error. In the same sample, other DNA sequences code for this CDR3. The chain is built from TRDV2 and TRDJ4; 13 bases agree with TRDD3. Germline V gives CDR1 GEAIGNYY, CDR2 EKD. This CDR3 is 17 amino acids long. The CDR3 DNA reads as TGTGCCTGCGACACCGTACTGGGGGATACGCAAGGAAGACCCCTGATCTTT. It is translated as CACDTVLGDTQGRPLIF.

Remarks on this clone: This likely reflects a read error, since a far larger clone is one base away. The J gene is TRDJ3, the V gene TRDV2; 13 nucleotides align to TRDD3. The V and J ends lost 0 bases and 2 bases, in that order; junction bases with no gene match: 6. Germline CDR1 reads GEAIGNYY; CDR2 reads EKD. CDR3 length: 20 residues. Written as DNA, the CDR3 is TGTGCCTGTGACACCGTACTGGGGGATACGAGCCCCTGGGACACCCGACAGATGTTTTTC. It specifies CACDTVLGDTSPWDTRQMFF.

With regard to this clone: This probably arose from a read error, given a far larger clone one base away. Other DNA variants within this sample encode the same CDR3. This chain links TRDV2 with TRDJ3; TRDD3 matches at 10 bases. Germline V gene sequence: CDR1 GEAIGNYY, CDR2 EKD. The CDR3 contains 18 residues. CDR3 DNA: TGTGCTTGTGACACTGGGGGATGGAGCTCCTGGGACACCCGACAGATGTTTTTC. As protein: CACDTGGWSSWDTRQMFF.

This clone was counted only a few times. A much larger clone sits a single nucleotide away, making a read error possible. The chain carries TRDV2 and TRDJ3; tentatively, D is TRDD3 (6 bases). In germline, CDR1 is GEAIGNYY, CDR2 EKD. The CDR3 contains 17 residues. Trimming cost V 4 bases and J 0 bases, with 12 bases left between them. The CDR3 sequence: CACEYWESSWDTRQMFF. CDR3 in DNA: TGTGCCTGTGAGTACTGGGAGAGCTCCTGGGACACCCGACAGATGTTTTTC.

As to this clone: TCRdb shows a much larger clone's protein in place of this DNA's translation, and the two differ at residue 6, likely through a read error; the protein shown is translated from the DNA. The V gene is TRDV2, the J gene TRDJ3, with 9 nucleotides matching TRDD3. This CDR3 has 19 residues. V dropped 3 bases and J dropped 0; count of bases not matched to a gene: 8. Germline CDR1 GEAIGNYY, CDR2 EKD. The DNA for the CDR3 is TGTGCCTGTGACTCGATACTGGGGGACTACTCCTGGGACACCCGACAGATGTTTTTC. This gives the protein CACDSILGDYSWDTRQMFF.

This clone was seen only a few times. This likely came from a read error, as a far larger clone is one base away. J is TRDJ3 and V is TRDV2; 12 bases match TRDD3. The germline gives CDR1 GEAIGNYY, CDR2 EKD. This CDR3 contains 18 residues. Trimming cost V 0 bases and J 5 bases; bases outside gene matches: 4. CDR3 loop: CACDTVLGDTRDTRQMFF. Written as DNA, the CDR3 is TGTGCCTGTGACACCGTACTGGGGGATACCCGGGACACCCGACAGATGTTTTTC.

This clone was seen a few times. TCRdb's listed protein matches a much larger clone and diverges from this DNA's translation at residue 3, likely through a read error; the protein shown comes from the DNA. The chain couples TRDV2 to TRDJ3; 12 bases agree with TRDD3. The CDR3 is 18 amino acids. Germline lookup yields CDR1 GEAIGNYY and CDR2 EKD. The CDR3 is CARDTAGGYAWDTRQMFF. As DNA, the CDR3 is TGTGCCCGTGACACCGCTGGGGGATACGCGTGGGACACCCGACAGATGTTTTTC.

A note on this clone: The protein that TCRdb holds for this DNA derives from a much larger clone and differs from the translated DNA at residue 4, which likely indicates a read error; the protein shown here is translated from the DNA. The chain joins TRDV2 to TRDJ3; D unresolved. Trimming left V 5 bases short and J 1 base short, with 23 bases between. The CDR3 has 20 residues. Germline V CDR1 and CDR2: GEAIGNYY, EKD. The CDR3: CACVTVQVPQLSWDTRQMFF. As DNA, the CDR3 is TGTGCCTGTGTCACGGTCCAAGTACCGCAACTTTCCTGGGACACCCGACAGATGTTTTTC.

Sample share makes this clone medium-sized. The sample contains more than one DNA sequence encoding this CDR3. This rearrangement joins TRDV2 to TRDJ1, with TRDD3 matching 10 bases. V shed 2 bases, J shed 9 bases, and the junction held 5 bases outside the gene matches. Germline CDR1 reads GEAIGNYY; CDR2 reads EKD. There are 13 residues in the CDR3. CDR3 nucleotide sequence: TGTGCCTGTGACAAAATACTGGGGGATCAACTCATCTTT. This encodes CACDKILGDQLIF.